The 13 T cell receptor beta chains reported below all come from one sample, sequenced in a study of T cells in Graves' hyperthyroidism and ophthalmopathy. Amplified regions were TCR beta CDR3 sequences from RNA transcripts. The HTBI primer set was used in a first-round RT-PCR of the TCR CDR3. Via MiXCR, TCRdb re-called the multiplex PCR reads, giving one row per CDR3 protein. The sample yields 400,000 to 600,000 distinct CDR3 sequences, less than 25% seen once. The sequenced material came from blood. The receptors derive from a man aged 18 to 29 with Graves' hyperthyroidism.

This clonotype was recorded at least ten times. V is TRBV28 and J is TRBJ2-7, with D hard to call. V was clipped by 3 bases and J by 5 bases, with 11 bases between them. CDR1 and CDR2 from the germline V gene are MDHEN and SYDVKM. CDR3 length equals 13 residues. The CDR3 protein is CASSFRSPHEQYF. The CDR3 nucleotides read TGTGCCAGCAGTTTTCGGAGCCCTCACGAGCAGTACTTC.

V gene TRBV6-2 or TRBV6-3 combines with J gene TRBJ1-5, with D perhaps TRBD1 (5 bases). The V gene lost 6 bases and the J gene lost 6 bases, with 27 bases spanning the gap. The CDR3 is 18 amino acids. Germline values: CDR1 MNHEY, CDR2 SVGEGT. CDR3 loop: CASRPPGQGGTKAQPQHF. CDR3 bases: TGTGCCAGCAGGCCTCCGGGCCAGGGTGGCACAAAGGCTCAGCCCCAGCATTTT.

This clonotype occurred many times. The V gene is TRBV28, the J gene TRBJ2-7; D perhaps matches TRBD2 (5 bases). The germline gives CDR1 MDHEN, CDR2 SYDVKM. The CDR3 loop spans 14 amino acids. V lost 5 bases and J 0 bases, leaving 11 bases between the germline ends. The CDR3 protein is CASSPGESSYEQYF. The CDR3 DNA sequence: TGTGCCAGCAGTCCCGGGGAGAGCTCCTACGAGCAGTACTTC.

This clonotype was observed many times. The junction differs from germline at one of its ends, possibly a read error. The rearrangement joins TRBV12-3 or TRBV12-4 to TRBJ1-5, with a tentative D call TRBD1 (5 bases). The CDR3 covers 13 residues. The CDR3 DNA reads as TGTGCCAGCAGCCCGGGACCAAATCCGCCCCAGCATTTT. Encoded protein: CASSPGPNPPQHF.

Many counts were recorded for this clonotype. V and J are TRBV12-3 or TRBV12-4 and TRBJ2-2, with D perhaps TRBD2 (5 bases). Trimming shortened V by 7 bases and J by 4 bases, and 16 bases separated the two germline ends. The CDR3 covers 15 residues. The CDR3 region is CASTGGGRGTGELFF. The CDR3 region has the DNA TGTGCCAGCACTGGAGGTGGACGGGGCACCGGGGAGCTGTTTTTT.

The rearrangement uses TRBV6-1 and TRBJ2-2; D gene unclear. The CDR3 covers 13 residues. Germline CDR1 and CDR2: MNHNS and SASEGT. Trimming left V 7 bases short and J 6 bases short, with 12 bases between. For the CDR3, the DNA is TGTGCCAGCAAGTGGAGCAGTTCCGGGGAGCTGTTTTTT. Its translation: CASKWSSSGELFF.

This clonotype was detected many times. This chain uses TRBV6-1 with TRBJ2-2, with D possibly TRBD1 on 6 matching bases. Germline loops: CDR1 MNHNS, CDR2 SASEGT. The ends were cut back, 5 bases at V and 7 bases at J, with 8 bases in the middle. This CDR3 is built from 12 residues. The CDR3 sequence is CASSQGRGELFF. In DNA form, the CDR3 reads TGTGCCAGCAGTCAGGGGCGCGGGGAGCTGTTTTTT.

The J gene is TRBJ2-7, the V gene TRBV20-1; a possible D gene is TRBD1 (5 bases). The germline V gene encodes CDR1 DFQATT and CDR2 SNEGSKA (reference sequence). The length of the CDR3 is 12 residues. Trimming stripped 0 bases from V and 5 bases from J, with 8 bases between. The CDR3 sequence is CSARDSGHEQYF. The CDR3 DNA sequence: TGCAGTGCTAGAGATTCAGGGCACGAGCAGTACTTC.

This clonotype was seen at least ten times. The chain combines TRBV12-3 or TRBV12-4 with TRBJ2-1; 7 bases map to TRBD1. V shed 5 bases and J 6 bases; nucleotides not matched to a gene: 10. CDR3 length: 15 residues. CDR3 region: CASSQTGWVVNEQFF. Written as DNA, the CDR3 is TGTGCCAGCAGTCAGACAGGGTGGGTTGTCAATGAGCAGTTCTTC.

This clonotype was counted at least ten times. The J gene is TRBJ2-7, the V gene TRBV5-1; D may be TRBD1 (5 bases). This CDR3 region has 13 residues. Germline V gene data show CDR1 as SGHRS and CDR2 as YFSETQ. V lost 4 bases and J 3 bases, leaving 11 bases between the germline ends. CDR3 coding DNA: TGCGCCAGCAGCCTCCAGGGAAACTACGAGCAGTACTTC. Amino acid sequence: CASSLQGNYEQYF.

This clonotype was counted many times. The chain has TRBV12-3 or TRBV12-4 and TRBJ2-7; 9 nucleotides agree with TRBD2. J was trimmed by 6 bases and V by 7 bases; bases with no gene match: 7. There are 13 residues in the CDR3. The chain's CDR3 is CASTTGTSREQYF. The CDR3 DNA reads TGTGCCAGCACCACCGGGACTAGCCGCGAGCAGTACTTC.

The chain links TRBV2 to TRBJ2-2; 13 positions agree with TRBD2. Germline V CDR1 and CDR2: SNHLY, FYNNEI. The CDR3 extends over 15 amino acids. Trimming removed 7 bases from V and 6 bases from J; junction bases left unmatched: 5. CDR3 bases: TGTGCCAGCATGGGGACTAGCGGGATGGCCGGGGAGCTGTTTTTT. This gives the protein CASMGTSGMAGELFF.

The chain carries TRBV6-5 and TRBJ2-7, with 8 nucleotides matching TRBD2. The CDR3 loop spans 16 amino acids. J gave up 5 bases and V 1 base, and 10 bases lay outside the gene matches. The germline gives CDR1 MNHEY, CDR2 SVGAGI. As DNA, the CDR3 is TGTGCCAGCAGTTACTTTGCGGGAGGTTTTCTAGACGAGCAGTACTTC. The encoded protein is CASSYFAGGFLDEQYF.